This TCR beta chain comes out of a study of Ad26.COV2.S vaccination and SARS-CoV-2 variants. Background on the study: Into the muscle, Ad26.COV2.S was dosed once or twice, 56 days apart.

General study findings and limits: Vaccine and placebo groups showed comparable non-spike TCR breadth. Among vaccine recipients, spike-specific TCR breadth exceeded that of placebo recipients.

Treatment of the sample: around 19 received Ad26.COV2.S at low or high dose, single or two shots; 5 received placebo; per-sample allocation not given. Samples analyzed were those drawn on day 63 after the first vaccine or placebo injection. SARS-CoV-2 spike from the Wuhan strain was encoded by the vaccine, an Ad26 vector. The CDR3 consists of 13 residues. V was pared by 1 base and J by 3 bases, with 6 bases between. CDR1 and CDR2 from the germline V gene are SEHNR and FQNEAQ (reference sequence). As for this clone: Its specificity is unknown.

The data were produced by immunoSEQ multiplex PCR, yet TCRdb's version contains in-frame clones alone and is incomplete. This table holds fewer than 400,000 clones, approximately 91% found once. Sequencing used peripheral blood, obtained in a trial of Ad26.COV2.S vaccine versus placebo. The chain couples TRBV7-9 to TRBJ1-1, with no clear D. This receptor was identified in a person aged 18-65 years who received the Ad26.COV2.S COVID-19 vaccine or a placebo. The DNA for the CDR3 is TGTGCCAGCAGCTTAGTTGAGGACACTGAAGCTTTCTTT. Protein sequence: CASSLVEDTEAFF.